These 3 T cell receptor beta chains share one sample of origin, sequenced in a study of blood T cell repertoires in COVID-19. TCRdb keeps only in-frame clones here, not all; method: immunoSEQ multiplex PCR. The sample has some 100,000 clones, roughly 89% seen once; the top ten hold around 5.7%. The source material was peripheral blood. The receptor source for this set is an older man with acute or convalescent COVID-19.

V and J are TRBV10-1 and TRBJ2-7; D perhaps matches TRBD1 (6 bases). The CDR3 runs 11 residues. Germline values: CDR1 WNHNN, CDR2 SYGVQD (reference sequence). Trimming shortened V by 5 bases and J by 5 bases, and 7 bases separated the two germline ends. The CDR3, as DNA: TGCGCCAGCAGTACAGGGCACGAGCAGTACTTC. As protein: CASSTGHEQYF.

The J gene is TRBJ1-1, the V gene TRBV11-2, with D possibly TRBD1 on 5 matching bases. The CDR3 is 13 residues long. Trimming removed 8 bases from V and 1 base from J, with 11 bases in between. Germline V CDR1 and CDR2: SGHAT, FQNNGV. For the CDR3, the DNA is TGTGCCAGCGGCGGGGACCGGAACACTGAAGCTTTCTTT. Translation gives CASGGDRNTEAFF.

The chain recombines TRBV3-1 (or the pseudogene TRBV3-2) with TRBJ1-2, with a tentative D call TRBD1 (5 bases). Germline values: CDR1 LGHDT, CDR2 YNNKEL (reference sequence). This CDR3 has 15 amino acids. Trimming removed 8 bases from V and 5 bases from J, with 21 bases in between. The chain's CDR3 is CASGHLGGEEYGYTF. The CDR3 bases are TGTGCCAGCGGGCACCTGGGGGGAGAGGAGTATGGCTACACCTTC.